These 8 T cell receptor beta chains were all obtained from the same sample, sequenced in a study of cytomegalovirus exposure and HLA in healthy donors. The primer mix had 60 Vbeta and 13 Jbeta primers. Only in-frame clones appear in the TCRdb table, and some are missing; sequencing was by immunoSEQ multiplex PCR. The data show fewer than 200,000 clones, roughly nine tenths seen once. The sequencing sample was made of PBMCs. These receptors were taken from a boy younger than 10 in good health and CMV-seronegative.

The chain employs TRBV6-1 and TRBJ1-5, with a tentative D call TRBD1 (5 bases). From germline, CDR1 is MNHNS and CDR2 SASEGT. The V gene lost 1 base and the J gene lost 7 bases, with 11 bases spanning the gap. There are 14 residues in the CDR3. The CDR3, as DNA: TGTGCCAGCAGTGAAGGCAGGGTACGGCAGCCCCAGCATTTT. Translation gives CASSEGRVRQPQHF.

The chain combines TRBV6-6 with TRBJ2-7; 8 bases match TRBD1. V shed 0 bases, J shed 5 bases, and the junction held 6 bases outside the gene matches. The CDR3 is made up of 15 amino acids. In germline, CDR1 is MNHNY, CDR2 SVGAGI (reference sequence). CDR3 protein: CASSYSQGARNEQYF. As DNA, the CDR3 is TGTGCCAGCAGTTACTCGCAGGGGGCAAGGAACGAGCAGTACTTC.

The chain carries TRBV2 and TRBJ2-4, with D uncertain. CDR3 length: 15 residues. Germline-derived CDR1 and CDR2 are SNHLY and FYNNEI. With 4 bases removed from V and 1 base from J, the gap between germline ends came to 11 bases. As DNA, the CDR3 is TGTGCCAGCAGTGGGGCCCAGACGGCCAAAAACATTCAGTACTTC. Protein: CASSGAQTAKNIQYF.

The chain joins TRBV29-1 to TRBJ2-6; 11 bases are a match to TRBD1. CDR1 SQVTM and CDR2 ANQGSEA come from the germline V gene. V trimming: 6 bases; J trimming: 0 bases; junction bases outside the gene matches: 1. There are 15 residues in the CDR3. This CDR3 is CSVGTGGSGANVLTF. In DNA form, the CDR3 reads TGCAGCGTCGGGACAGGGGGCTCTGGGGCCAACGTCCTGACTTTC.

This clone occurred once. This rearrangement joins TRBV5-1 to TRBJ2-7; 13 nucleotides line up with TRBD2. The CDR3 runs to 14 residues. Trimming took 6 bases from V and 7 from J; bases not matched to a gene: 7. Germline CDR1 and CDR2: SGHRS and YFSETQ. This chain's CDR3 is CASTGLAGAREQYF. The DNA for the CDR3 is TGCGCCAGCACTGGACTAGCGGGGGCTCGGGAGCAGTACTTC.

V gene TRBV7-6 combines with J gene TRBJ2-3; 11 nucleotides line up with TRBD2. Germline-derived CDR1 and CDR2 are SGHVS and FNYEAQ. CDR3 length: 15 residues. Losses at the gene ends were 4 bases for V and 8 bases for J; bases not matched to a gene: 8. CDR3 sequence (DNA): TGTGCCAGCAGCTATGCTAGCGGGGGGAGGGGTACGCAGTATTTT. Amino acid sequence: CASSYASGGRGTQYF.

V and J are TRBV7-9 and TRBJ2-7, with 7 bases fitting TRBD1. The CDR3 has 14 residues. J lost 3 bases, V lost 5 bases, and 7 bases had no gene match. Germline V gene lookup returns CDR1 SEHNR and CDR2 FQNEAQ (reference sequence). The CDR3 is CASSRQGRNYEQYF. The CDR3 nucleotides are TGTGCCAGCAGCCGACAGGGACGGAACTACGAGCAGTACTTC.

This clone was seen only a few times. For the CDR3, the DNA is TGTGCCAGCAGCTCGATAGGGGGGGCCGGTGAAAAACTGTTTTTT. This gives the protein CASSSIGGAGEKLFF. This chain connects TRBV5-6 to TRBJ1-4; D possibly corresponds to TRBD1 (6 bases). CDR1 and CDR2 (germline): SGHDT, YYEEEE. V lost 3 bases and J 7 bases, leaving 16 bases between the germline ends. The CDR3 totals 15 residues.